One sample yielded the 24 T cell receptor beta chains listed below, sequenced in a study of a mutant IDH1 vaccine in newly diagnosed glioma. Time point given: baseline, week 1 (first vaccination visit). Described treatment: pre-vaccination baseline after standard-of-care therapy. Profiling relied on immunoSEQ multiplex PCR, and the TCRdb table lists in-frame clones only, not all of them. The table lists 99,000 or so clones, 80% to 90% of them singletons. The sample in question was PBMCs, obtained from a glioma patient treated with radiotherapy, temozolomide or both. These TCRs come from a woman aged 45 to 65 with glioma.

This clone appeared once. This chain links TRBV5-1 with TRBJ2-1, with 8 positions matching TRBD1. The CDR3 runs 16 residues. Trimming at V came to 3 bases and at J to 4 bases, leaving 9 bases not matched to a gene. Germline V CDR1 and CDR2: SGHRS, YFSETQ. CDR3 bases: TGCGCCAGCAGCTGGGCGGGGACAGGTTCTTACAATGAGCAGTTCTTC. As protein: CASSWAGTGSYNEQFF.

The chain carries TRBV6-1 and TRBJ1-5; 12 bases map to TRBD1. The CDR3 consists of 16 residues. The ends lost 4 bases at V and 3 bases at J; junction bases unmatched: 4. From germline, CDR1 is MNHNS and CDR2 SASEGT. As DNA, the CDR3 is TGTGCCAGCAGTGGGGGGACAGGGGGCGTCAATCAGCCCCAGCATTTT. Protein sequence: CASSGGTGGVNQPQHF.

This chain joins TRBV29-1 and TRBJ2-1, with 13 bases identical to TRBD2. In germline, CDR1 is SQVTM, CDR2 ANQGSEA. This CDR3 is 15 amino acids long. The V gene end was trimmed by 1 base and the J gene end by 8 bases; junction bases not matched to a gene: 5. The CDR3 sequence is CSVEGTSGSRDEQFF. The CDR3 DNA is TGCAGCGTTGAAGGGACTAGCGGGAGTCGGGATGAGCAGTTCTTC.

The chain joins TRBV10-2 to TRBJ2-5; D possibly corresponds to TRBD1 (5 bases). The CDR3 has 13 residues. The V end was cut by 5 bases, the J end by 1 base, with 8 bases between. Germline V gives CDR1 WSHSY, CDR2 SAAADI. CDR3 nucleotides: TGCGCCAGCAGTTCAAGGGGCCAAGAGACCCAGTACTTC. Its protein is CASSSRGQETQYF.

This chain joins TRBV2 and TRBJ1-5, with TRBD1 matching over 8 bases. The CDR3 runs to 17 residues. V dropped 7 bases and J dropped 1; count of bases not matched to a gene: 12. Germline CDR1 is SNHLY and CDR2 is FYNNEI. CDR3: CASTGRQGLGSNQPQHF. The CDR3, as DNA: TGTGCCAGCACGGGGAGACAGGGGCTGGGGAGCAATCAGCCCCAGCATTTT.

As to this clone: Sequence at one end of the junction differs from germline and may be a read error. The V and J genes are TRBV7-7 and TRBJ2-1; D perhaps matches TRBD1 (6 bases). CDR1 is SSHAT, CDR2 FNYEAQ, per germline (reference sequence). The CDR3 contains 15 residues. This CDR3 is CASSLARGPYNEQFF. In DNA form, the CDR3 reads TGTGCTAGCAGCTTAGCCAGGGGCCCCTACAATGAGCAGTTCTTC. Using reference TRBV7-7 and TRBJ2-1 for the parts outside the CDR3, the full variable domain is GAGVSQSPRYKVTKRGQDVTLRCDPISSHATLYWYQQALGQGPEFLTYFNYEAQPDKSGLPSDRFSAERPEGSISTLTIQRTEQRDSAMYRCASSLARGPYNEQFFGPGTRLTVL.

This clone was detected once. The chain links TRBV5-1 to TRBJ1-4; unclear D gene. The germline CDR1 and CDR2 sequences are SGHRS and YFSETQ. The CDR3 contains 16 residues. V shed 4 bases and J shed 0 bases, with 13 bases lying between them. The CDR3, as DNA: TGCGCCAGCAGCCCGTACCTCGGTGCAACTAATGAAAAACTGTTTTTT. Encoded protein: CASSPYLGATNEKLFF.

The V call is TRBV29-1, the J call TRBJ2-5, with D possibly being TRBD1 (6 bases). This CDR3 region has 12 residues. The germline CDR1 and CDR2 sequences are SQVTM and ANQGSEA. The ends were cut back, 4 bases at V and 4 bases at J, with 10 bases in the middle. The CDR3 loop is CSVVAGAETQYF. CDR3 bases: TGCAGCGTTGTTGCAGGGGCAGAGACCCAGTACTTC.

J is TRBJ2-7 and V is TRBV10-3; TRBD1 is a possible D gene (6 bases). The V end was cut by 5 bases, the J end by 6 bases, with 8 bases between. There are 11 residues in the CDR3. Germline CDR1 reads ENHRY; CDR2 reads SYGVKD. CDR3 sequence (DNA): TGTGCCATCAGTTCAGGGGCCGAGCAGTACTTC. This encodes CAISSGAEQYF.

The chain recombines TRBV2 with TRBJ1-5; 7 bases map to TRBD1. Per the germline V gene, CDR1 is SNHLY and CDR2 is FYNNEI. The CDR3 sequence is 12 residues long. The V and J ends lost 8 bases and 3 bases, in that order; junction bases with no gene match: 1. For the CDR3, the DNA is TGTGCCAGCGGGACAGACAATCAGCCCCAGCATTTT. It yields the protein CASGTDNQPQHF.

The chain joins TRBV28 to TRBJ2-3; tentative D call: TRBD2 (6 bases). V gave up 4 bases and J gave up 2 bases, with 16 bases separating them. This CDR3 is 16 amino acids long. Germline V CDR1 and CDR2: MDHEN, SYDVKM. The CDR3 region is CASSWVGGATTDTQYF. In nucleotides, the CDR3 is TGTGCCAGCAGTTGGGTCGGCGGGGCCACCACAGATACGCAGTATTTT.

This sequence joins TRBV5-4 and TRBJ2-2; 8 bases align to TRBD1. CDR1 is SGHNT and CDR2 is YYREEE in the germline V gene (reference sequence). Trimming took 4 bases from V and 9 from J; bases not matched to a gene: 8. The CDR3 length is 14 residues. The CDR3 sequence is CASSAQGARWELFF. For the CDR3, the DNA is TGTGCCAGCAGCGCTCAGGGGGCGCGATGGGAGCTGTTTTTT.

The CDR3 loop is CASSLRPPGEKLFF. Here the CDR3 DNA reads TGTGCCAGCAGTTTAAGGCCCCCAGGGGAAAAACTGTTTTTT. V usage is TRBV28 and J usage is TRBJ1-4, with a tentative D call TRBD1 (5 bases). The V end was cut by 2 bases, the J end by 8 bases, with 12 bases between. Germline V CDR1 and CDR2: MDHEN, SYDVKM. The CDR3 length is 14 residues.

This sequence joins TRBV5-1 and TRBJ2-3; no firm D call. The germline CDR1 and CDR2 sequences are SGHRS and YFSETQ. The CDR3 runs 16 residues. Between the trimmed V and J ends, which lost 0 bases and 1 base, there was a span of 12 bases. CDR3 region: CASSLVQPRGTDTQYF. Here the CDR3 DNA reads TGCGCCAGCAGCTTGGTCCAGCCTAGGGGCACAGATACGCAGTATTTT.

This clone has a single count. CDR3 DNA: TGTGCCAGCAGCCCACGGGACAGAAACTACGAGCAGTACTTC. Its protein product is CASSPRDRNYEQYF. The chain links TRBV27 to TRBJ2-7; TRBD1 matches 7 bases. Trimming took 6 bases from V and 3 from J; bases not matched to a gene: 8. Germline CDR1 reads MNHEY; CDR2 reads SMNVEV (reference sequence). The CDR3 sequence is 14 residues long.

This chain connects TRBV12-5 to TRBJ1-5; the D is unclear. Trimming cost V 2 bases and J 7 bases, with 6 bases left between them. Germline-derived CDR1 and CDR2 are LGHNT and FRNRAP. This CDR3 spans 12 amino acids. For the CDR3, the DNA is TGTGCTAGTGGTTTGCCCGGACAGCCCCAGCATTTT. Amino acid sequence: CASGLPGQPQHF.

This chain links TRBV5-6 with TRBJ1-1; no clear D. The CDR3 runs 13 residues. Looked up from germline, CDR1 is SGHDT and CDR2 is YYEEEE. V lost 1 base and J 4 bases, leaving 8 bases between the germline ends. The CDR3 DNA reads TGTGCCAGCAGCTTGCCGGGAGGCACTGAAGCTTTCTTT. This sequence encodes CASSLPGGTEAFF.

This chain connects TRBV27 to TRBJ1-2; the D is unclear. V was trimmed by 4 bases and J by 6 bases, leaving 15 bases between them. Germline CDR1 is MNHEY and CDR2 is SMNVEV (reference sequence). CDR3 length equals 14 residues. The CDR3 protein is CASSSQSAGNGYTF. CDR3 DNA: TGTGCCAGCAGTTCCCAATCAGCGGGTAATGGCTACACCTTC.

This sequence joins TRBV14 and TRBJ2-3; 9 bases agree with TRBD2. The CDR3 has 15 amino acids. Germline CDR1 SGHDN, CDR2 FVKESK. Unmatched junction bases numbered 8, after V lost 4 bases and J lost 6 bases. The CDR3 loop reads CASSPLAGARDTQYF. CDR3 DNA: TGTGCCAGCAGCCCTTTAGCGGGAGCGAGGGATACGCAGTATTTT.

This clone was seen once. V usage is TRBV18 and J usage is TRBJ1-4, with no clear D. Trimming shortened V by 3 bases and J by 4 bases, and 9 bases separated the two germline ends. The CDR3 has 14 residues. The germline CDR1 and CDR2 sequences are KGHSH and LQKENI. The CDR3 bases are TGTGCCAGCTCACCTTCGTGGGGTAATGAAAAACTGTTTTTT. It codes for CASSPSWGNEKLFF.

V usage is TRBV6-1 and J usage is TRBJ2-2; D is unresolved. Germline CDR1 MNHNS, CDR2 SASEGT. With 2 bases removed from V and 6 bases from J, the gap between germline ends came to 13 bases. This CDR3 spans 15 amino acids. The CDR3 loop is CASSEFWASAGELFF. The CDR3 coding sequence is TGTGCCAGCAGTGAATTCTGGGCGTCGGCCGGGGAGCTGTTTTTT.

J is TRBJ2-7 and V is TRBV10-1, with TRBD1 as a possible D gene (6 bases). Deletions cut 0 bases from V and 7 bases from J, with 13 bases between. Germline V gene lookup returns CDR1 WNHNN and CDR2 SYGVQD (reference sequence). The CDR3 is 14 residues long. In DNA, the CDR3 is TGCGCCAGCAGTGAGTCCGGGCAGGGGCGGGAGCAGTACTTC. Translation gives CASSESGQGREQYF.

This chain links TRBV6-6 with TRBJ1-5, with D unresolved. Germline CDR1 is MNHNY and CDR2 is SVGAGI (reference sequence). The germline V and J ends were trimmed by 8 bases and 7 bases, with 12 bases remaining between them. The CDR3 loop spans 12 amino acids. The CDR3: CASPKRPQPQHF. CDR3 bases: TGTGCCAGCCCTAAGAGGCCCCAGCCCCAGCATTTT.

The chain joins TRBV5-4 to TRBJ2-4, with D hard to call. CDR1 and CDR2 (germline): SGHNT, YYREEE (reference sequence). V was shortened by 0 bases and J by 10 bases, with 11 bases between the two germline ends. The length of the CDR3 is 13 residues. The CDR3 coding sequence is TGTGCCAGCAGCTTGGCCCAAGCTGAAATTCAGTACTTC. Translation: CASSLAQAEIQYF.